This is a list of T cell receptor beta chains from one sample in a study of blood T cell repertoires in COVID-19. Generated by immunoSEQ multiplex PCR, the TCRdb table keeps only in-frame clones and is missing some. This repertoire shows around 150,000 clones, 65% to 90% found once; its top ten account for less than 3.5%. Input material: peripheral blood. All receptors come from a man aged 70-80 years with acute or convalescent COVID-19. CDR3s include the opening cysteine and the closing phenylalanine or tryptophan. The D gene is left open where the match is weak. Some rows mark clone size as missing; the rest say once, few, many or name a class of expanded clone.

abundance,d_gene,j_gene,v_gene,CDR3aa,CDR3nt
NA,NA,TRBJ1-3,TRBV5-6,CASSLDSNGNTIYF,TGTGCCAGCAGCTTAGACAGTAACGGAAACACCATATATTTT
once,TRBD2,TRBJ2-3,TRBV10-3,CAISVERTSGGDTQYF,TGTGCCATCAGTGTGGAGCGGACTAGCGGCGGGGATACGCAGTATTTT
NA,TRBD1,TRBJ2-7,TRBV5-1,CASSLRTGNTYEQYF,TGCGCCAGCAGCCTACGGACAGGGAACACCTACGAGCAGTACTTC
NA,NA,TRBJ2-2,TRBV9,CASSAVGGTGELFF,TGTGCCAGCAGCGCCGTAGGGGGCACCGGGGAGCTGTTTTTT
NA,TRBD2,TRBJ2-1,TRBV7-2,CASSLMAGGSGNEQFF,TGTGCCAGCAGCTTAATGGCGGGAGGGTCGGGCAATGAGCAGTTCTTC
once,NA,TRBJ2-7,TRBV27,CASSFAAGAAHEQYF,TGTGCCAGCAGTTTCGCCGCAGGGGCGGCTCACGAGCAGTACTTC
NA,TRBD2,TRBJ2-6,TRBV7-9,CASSLSALAGVSGANVLTF,TGTGCCAGCAGCTTAAGTGCCCTAGCGGGAGTGTCCGGGGCCAACGTCCTGACTTTC
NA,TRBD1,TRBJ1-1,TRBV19,CASSSRTGATEAFF,TGTGCCAGTAGTAGCCGGACAGGGGCCACTGAAGCTTTCTTT
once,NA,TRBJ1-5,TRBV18,CASSPGAPNQPQHF,TGTGCCAGCTCACCGGGGGCTCCAAATCAGCCCCAGCATTTT
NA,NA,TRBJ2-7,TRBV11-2,CASSLDLYEQYF,TGTGCCAGCAGCTTAGATCTCTACGAGCAGTACTTC
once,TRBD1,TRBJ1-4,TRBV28,CASSLRQGREKLFF,TGTGCCAGCAGTCTCAGACAGGGACGAGAAAAACTGTTTTTT
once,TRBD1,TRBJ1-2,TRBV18,CASSPIRGRIYGYTF,TGTGCCAGCTCACCAATAAGGGGGCGCATCTATGGCTACACCTTC
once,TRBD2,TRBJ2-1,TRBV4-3,CASSQELAGYNEQFF,TGCGCCAGCAGCCAAGAACTAGCGGGTTACAATGAGCAGTTCTTC
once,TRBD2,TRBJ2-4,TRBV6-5,CASSLASGKNIQYF,TGTGCCAGCAGTCTAGCTAGCGGAAAAAACATTCAGTACTTC
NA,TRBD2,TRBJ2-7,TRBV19,CASRDGTSGLDEQYF,TGTGCCAGTCGGGATGGGACTAGCGGTTTAGACGAGCAGTACTTC
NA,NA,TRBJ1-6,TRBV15,CATEDKYNSPLHF,TGTGCCACCGAGGACAAATATAATTCACCCCTCCACTTT
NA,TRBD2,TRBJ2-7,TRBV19,CASSIGLAGLYEQYF,TGTGCCAGTAGTATAGGACTAGCGGGACTCTACGAGCAGTACTTC
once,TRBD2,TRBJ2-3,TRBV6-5,CASSYSSSGPPDTQYF,TGTGCCAGCAGTTACTCTTCTAGCGGGCCTCCAGATACGCAGTATTTT
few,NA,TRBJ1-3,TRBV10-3,CAISEAGSGNTIYF,TGTGCCATCAGTGAGGCAGGGTCTGGAAACACCATATATTTT